This entry lists 28 T cell receptor beta chains sequenced from one sample in a study of PD-1 blockade in classical Hodgkin lymphoma. Time point specified: cycle 4 day 1 (C4D1), after around six weeks of nivolumab. Following autologous stem cell transplantation, relapse occurred in every patient, and exposure to brentuximab vedotin varied. Data came from immunoSEQ multiplex PCR; TCRdb stores just in-frame clones and leaves some out. The repertoire consists of about 96,000 clones, with approximately 94% occurring once and the leading ten covering 2%. Sequencing used peripheral blood mononuclear cells (PBMCs), obtained before the fourth cycle of nivolumab. The receptors shown here come from a human donor with classical Hodgkin lymphoma.

The chain combines TRBV19 with TRBJ1-2; D not resolved. The CDR3 is 17 residues long. Trimming took 3 bases from V and 4 from J, leaving 21 bases between them. Per germline, CDR1 LNHDA and CDR2 SQIVND (reference sequence). This CDR3 is CASSISPDSDLFYGYTF. In DNA form, the CDR3 reads TGTGCCAGTAGTATTAGTCCGGACTCCGATCTTTTCTATGGCTACACCTTC.

This chain links TRBV2 with TRBJ2-5; 7 nucleotides agree with TRBD1. The length of the CDR3 is 14 residues. The trim removed 5 bases at V and 1 base at J, leaving 4 bases unmatched. Germline V gives CDR1 SNHLY, CDR2 FYNNEI. The CDR3, as DNA: TGTGCCAGCAGTCCGGACAGGAGCCAAGAGACCCAGTACTTC. This sequence encodes CASSPDRSQETQYF.

This clone was observed a single time. The V gene is TRBV9, the J gene TRBJ2-7; maybe TRBD2 (5 bases). This CDR3 contains 16 residues. Germline assignment: CDR1 SGDLS and CDR2 YYNGEE. Trimming removed 0 bases at V and 2 bases at J, with 15 bases between. CDR3 nucleotides: TGTGCCAGCAGCGTAGCATCCGGGGTGCTTCCCTACGAGCAGTACTTC. As protein: CASSVASGVLPYEQYF. Looking up the rest from reference TRBV9 and TRBJ2-7 gives the full variable domain: DSGVTQTPKHLITATGQRVTLRCSPRSGDLSVYWYQQSLDQGLQFLIQYYNGEERAKGNILERFSAQQFPDLHSELNLSSLELGDSALYFCASSVASGVLPYEQYFGPGTRLTVT.

The rearrangement uses TRBV2 and TRBJ1-5; D unclear. Trimming shortened V by 3 bases and J by 2 bases, and 11 bases separated the two germline ends. In germline, CDR1 is SNHLY, CDR2 FYNNEI. This CDR3 region has 15 residues. The CDR3 reads CASSESLKGNQPQHF. The DNA of the CDR3 is TGTGCCAGCAGTGAGTCCCTGAAGGGCAATCAGCCCCAGCATTTT.

This chain uses TRBV7-9 with TRBJ2-3; D assignment may be TRBD1 or TRBD2 (6 bases each). Per germline, CDR1 SEHNR and CDR2 FQNEAQ (reference sequence). V was clipped by 5 bases and J by 3 bases, with 12 bases between them. The length of the CDR3 is 14 residues. The CDR3 loop is CASSLRGETDTQYF. The CDR3 DNA reads as TGTGCCAGCAGCCTGAGGGGGGAAACAGATACGCAGTATTTT.

The chain employs TRBV19 and TRBJ1-3, with a weak D call TRBD1 (6 bases). Germline-derived CDR1 and CDR2 are LNHDA and SQIVND (reference sequence). V was cut by 5 bases and J by 0 bases, with 11 bases left in between. The CDR3 loop spans 15 amino acids. CDR3 in amino acids: CASSSYRASGNTIYF. CDR3 bases: TGTGCCAGTAGTTCATACAGGGCCTCTGGAAACACCATATATTTT. Full variable domain (missing parts from reference TRBV19 and TRBJ1-3): DGGITQSPKYLFRKEGQNVTLSCEQNLNHDAMYWYRQDPGQGLRLIYYSQIVNDFQKGDIAEGYSVSREKKESFPLTVTSAQKNPTAFYLCASSSYRASGNTIYFGEGSWLTVV.

A single count supports this clone. The chain has TRBV28 and TRBJ2-2; 7 positions agree with TRBD1. The CDR3 sequence is 19 residues long. Germline CDR1 reads MDHEN; CDR2 reads SYDVKM. V lost 1 base, J lost 5 bases, and 16 bases stayed unmatched. The CDR3 DNA is TGTGCCAGCAGTTTATATTTTGGGGACAGATTCCCTTATACCGGGGAGCTGTTTTTT. Protein sequence: CASSLYFGDRFPYTGELFF.

This rearrangement joins TRBV19 to TRBJ2-7, with D perhaps being TRBD1 or TRBD2 (5 bases each). From germline, CDR1 is LNHDA and CDR2 SQIVND (reference sequence). V shed 1 base and J shed 4 bases, with 14 bases lying between them. This CDR3 is 15 amino acids long. The CDR3 region has the DNA TGTGCCAGTAGTATAGGAGGGGACCCGACTTACGAGCAGTACTTC. As protein: CASSIGGDPTYEQYF.

The chain is built from TRBV5-1 and TRBJ2-7, with 16 bases that match TRBD2. Trimming cost V 4 bases and J 4 bases; bases outside gene matches: 5. The CDR3 extends over 16 amino acids. Germline lookup yields CDR1 SGHRS and CDR2 YFSETQ. The CDR3 spells CASSPGTSGRVYEQYF. CDR3 in DNA: TGCGCCAGCAGCCCAGGGACTAGCGGGAGGGTTTACGAGCAGTACTTC.

A word on this clone: The DNA is left out, because the CDR3 cannot be placed on it with certainty; the CDR3 is given as TCRdb lists it. This chain links TRBV19 with TRBJ2-7; the table's D call of TRBD1 was not tested on the DNA. The CDR3 adds up to 14 amino acids, both ends counted. Germline V lookup: CDR1 LNHDA, CDR2 SQIVND (reference sequence). The CDR3 sequence: CASSILATDHEQYF.

The V call is TRBV6-5, the J call TRBJ1-1, with a weak D call TRBD1 (6 bases). Germline loops: CDR1 MNHEY, CDR2 SVGAGI. V gave up 4 bases and J gave up 6 bases, with 12 bases separating them. This CDR3 is built from 13 residues. This CDR3 is CASSFIRGAEAFF. The CDR3 nucleotides read TGTGCCAGCAGTTTCATAAGGGGGGCTGAAGCTTTCTTT.

The genes are TRBV30 and TRBJ2-3; the D gene is possibly TRBD1 (5 bases). The CDR3 is 13 residues long. The ends were cut back, 2 bases at V and 1 base at J, with 7 bases in the middle. The germline gives CDR1 GTSNPN, CDR2 SVGIG (reference sequence). This CDR3 is CAWSQGRTDTQYF. CDR3 bases: TGTGCCTGGAGTCAGGGCCGCACAGATACGCAGTATTTT.

The gene calls are TRBV27 and TRBJ2-7; 7 nucleotides match TRBD1. Germline loops: CDR1 MNHEY, CDR2 SMNVEV (reference sequence). The CDR3 is 15 amino acids. The V gene end was trimmed by 8 bases and the J gene end by 5 bases; junction bases not matched to a gene: 15. The CDR3, as DNA: TGTGCCAGCGGCTACAAGGGGGCAAGGAGCGACGAGCAGTACTTC. This translates into CASGYKGARSDEQYF.

CDR3 coding DNA: TGTGCCAGCAGTTTATCGGTGAGGGGTGAAAAACTGTTTTTT. Its translation: CASSLSVRGEKLFF. The chain has TRBV27 and TRBJ1-4; D may be TRBD1 (5 bases). The CDR3 loop spans 14 amino acids. CDR1 MNHEY and CDR2 SMNVEV come from the germline V gene (reference sequence). V lost 0 bases and J lost 7, with 9 bases in between.

The gene calls are TRBV7-9 and TRBJ2-5, with 13 bases lining up with TRBD2. The J call is in doubt because the DNA end fits TRBJ2-7 better. Germline V gene lookup returns CDR1 SEHNR and CDR2 FQNEAQ (reference sequence). CDR3 length: 18 residues. This CDR3 reads CASSLAQGLAGRSYEQYF. The CDR3, as DNA: TGTGCCAGCAGCTTAGCCCAGGGACTAGCGGGAAGGTCCTACGAGCAGTACTTC.

This sequence joins TRBV6-5 and TRBJ1-5; D remains ambiguous. Trimming left V 6 bases short and J 4 bases short, with 7 bases between. This CDR3 region has 12 residues. The germline V gene encodes CDR1 MNHEY and CDR2 SVGAGI. DNA of the CDR3: TGTGCCAGCAGCCAAACTAATCAGCCCCAGCATTTT. Protein product: CASSQTNQPQHF.

This clone appeared once. The chain recombines TRBV29-1 with TRBJ2-7; TRBD1 aligns across 9 bases. Germline V gene sequence: CDR1 SQVTM, CDR2 ANQGSEA. CDR3 length: 12 amino acids. With V trimmed by 6 bases and J by 3 bases, 3 bases remained unmatched. CDR3 loop: CSVWTGVYEQYF. Here the CDR3 DNA reads TGCAGCGTGTGGACAGGGGTCTACGAGCAGTACTTC.

V gene TRBV7-9 combines with J gene TRBJ2-6, with TRBD1 matching over 8 bases. Germline V gives CDR1 SEHNR, CDR2 FQNEAQ (reference sequence). This CDR3 has 18 amino acids. V was pared by 3 bases and J by 0 bases, with 7 bases of the junction left unmatched. The CDR3 sequence is CASSLGDRTTSGANVLTF. CDR3 in DNA: TGTGCCAGCAGCTTGGGGGACAGGACAACCTCTGGGGCCAACGTCCTGACTTTC.

This chain connects TRBV23-1 to TRBJ2-1, with D unclear. TRBV23-1 is noted as an ORF with a role that remains uncertain. The CDR3 is made up of 15 amino acids. Trimming pared 3 bases from V and 10 bases from J, leaving 19 bases between. DNA for the CDR3: TGCGCCAGCAGTCATGGCGGCGAACCCCGGTGGGAGCAGTTCTTC. Encoded protein: CASSHGGEPRWEQFF.

The chain employs TRBV7-8 and TRBJ1-5; TRBD1 agrees at 8 bases. This CDR3 comprises 13 residues. With V trimmed by 5 bases and J by 10 bases, 7 bases remained unmatched. Germline assignment: CDR1 SGHVS and CDR2 FQNEAQ. The CDR3 DNA sequence: TGTGCCAGCAGCCCGACAGGGGTACGCCCCCAGCATTTT. It yields the protein CASSPTGVRPQHF.

This chain connects TRBV7-6 to TRBJ2-1; D not certain. CDR1 is SGHVS and CDR2 is FNYEAQ in the germline V gene. CDR3 length: 13 residues. Trimming pared 3 bases from V and 3 bases from J, leaving 6 bases between. As DNA, the CDR3 is TGTGCCAGCAGCTTGGGGTACTACAATGAGCAGTTCTTC. Amino acid sequence: CASSLGYYNEQFF.

This clone was picked up one time. CDR3 residues: CASSFEWGAGQPQHF. CDR3 in DNA: TGTGCCAGCAGTTTTGAATGGGGGGCAGGTCAGCCCCAGCATTTT. The chain has TRBV28 and TRBJ1-5, with D possibly being TRBD1 (6 bases). The CDR3 runs to 15 residues. In germline, CDR1 is MDHEN, CDR2 SYDVKM. Trimming removed 3 bases from V and 6 bases from J, with 15 bases in between.

The chain carries TRBV6-6 and TRBJ1-5; TRBD1 might be the D (5 bases). The germline V gene encodes CDR1 MNHNY and CDR2 SVGAGI (reference sequence). Trimming cost V 2 bases and J 4 bases, with 12 bases left between them. This CDR3 region has 15 residues. The DNA of the CDR3 is TGTGCCAGCAGTTACGAAGACAGCTATAATCAGCCCCAGCATTTT. Its translation: CASSYEDSYNQPQHF.

This clone was seen just once. This chain joins TRBV4-1 and TRBJ2-4; no definite D call. The V end was cut by 4 bases, the J end by 0 bases, with 13 bases between. CDR1 is MGHRA and CDR2 is YSYEKL in the germline V gene. CDR3 size: 16 residues. The DNA of the CDR3 is TGCGCCAGCAGCCTGGCGGCTGCGTCAGCCAAAAACATTCAGTACTTC. Amino acid sequence: CASSLAAASAKNIQYF.

The chain uses TRBV19 and TRBJ1-2; the D gene is possibly TRBD1 (5 bases). The CDR3 runs 11 residues. V was pared by 8 bases and J by 8 bases, with 12 bases between. The V gene's germline CDR1 is LNHDA and CDR2 SQIVND (reference sequence). The CDR3: CASGDGRGYTF. CDR3 sequence (DNA): TGTGCCAGTGGGGACGGTAGGGGCTACACCTTC. Combining the CDR3 with reference TRBV19 and TRBJ1-2 gives the whole variable domain DGGITQSPKYLFRKEGQNVTLSCEQNLNHDAMYWYRQDPGQGLRLIYYSQIVNDFQKGDIAEGYSVSREKKESFPLTVTSAQKNPTAFYLCASGDGRGYTFGSGTRLTVV.

The chain employs TRBV19 and TRBJ1-1, with D possibly being TRBD1 (5 bases). V was cut by 4 bases and J by 0 bases, with 9 bases left in between. CDR1 is LNHDA and CDR2 is SQIVND in the germline V gene (reference sequence). This CDR3 comprises 14 residues. CDR3 bases: TGTGCCAGTAGTAGGGGCAGGGTGAACACTGAAGCTTTCTTT. Protein product: CASSRGRVNTEAFF.

The rearrangement joins TRBV19 to TRBJ2-7, with 9 bases aligning to TRBD2. Trimming at V came to 4 bases and at J to 0 bases, leaving 10 bases not matched to a gene. The CDR3 has 17 residues. The germline CDR1 and CDR2 sequences are LNHDA and SQIVND (reference sequence). This chain's CDR3 is CASSTSNSGRSSYEQYF. The CDR3 DNA reads TGTGCCAGTAGTACCTCCAATAGCGGGAGAAGCTCCTACGAGCAGTACTTC.

The chain carries TRBV7-9 and TRBJ2-5, with D maybe TRBD1 (5 bases). The CDR3 has 16 amino acids. Trimming took 5 bases from V and 7 from J, leaving 23 bases between them. CDR1 and CDR2 from the germline V gene are SEHNR and FQNEAQ (reference sequence). This chain's CDR3 is CASSPLGPSADGTQYF. The CDR3 DNA sequence: TGTGCCAGCAGCCCATTGGGGCCTTCCGCCGACGGGACCCAGTACTTC.